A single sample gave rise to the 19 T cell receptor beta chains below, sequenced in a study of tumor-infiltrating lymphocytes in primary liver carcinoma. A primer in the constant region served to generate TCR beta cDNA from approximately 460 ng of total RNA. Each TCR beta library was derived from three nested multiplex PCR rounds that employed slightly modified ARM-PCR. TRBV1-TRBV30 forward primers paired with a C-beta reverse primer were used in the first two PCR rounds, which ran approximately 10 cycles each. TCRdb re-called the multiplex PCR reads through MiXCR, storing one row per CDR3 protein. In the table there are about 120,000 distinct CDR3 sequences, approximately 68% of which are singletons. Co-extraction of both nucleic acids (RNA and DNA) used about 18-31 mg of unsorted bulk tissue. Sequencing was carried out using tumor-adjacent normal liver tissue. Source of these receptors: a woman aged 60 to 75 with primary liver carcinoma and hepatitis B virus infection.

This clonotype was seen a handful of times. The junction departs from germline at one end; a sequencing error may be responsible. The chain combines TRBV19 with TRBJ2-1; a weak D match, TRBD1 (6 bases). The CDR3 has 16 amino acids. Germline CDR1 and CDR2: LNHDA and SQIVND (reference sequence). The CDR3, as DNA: TGTGCCAGTAGTATGGTGCGAGGGGGTTCCTACAGTGAGCAGTTCTTC. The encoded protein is CASSMVRGGSYSEQFF.

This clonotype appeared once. This CDR3 is CASSPLGGGISPGVTYNEQFF. The CDR3 DNA follows: TGTGCCAGCAGTCCCCTAGGAGGGGGGATATCACCGGGAGTGACCTACAATGAGCAGTTCTTC. This sequence joins TRBV11-1 and TRBJ2-1, with D possibly called TRBD1 or TRBD2 (6 bases each). Germline V gene data show CDR1 as SGHAT and CDR2 as FQDESV (reference sequence). V was cut by 6 bases and J by 2 bases, with 32 bases left in between. The CDR3 extends over 21 amino acids. The whole variable domain, filled in from reference TRBV11-1 and TRBJ2-1, reads EAEVAQSPRYKITEKSQAVAFWCDPISGHATLYWYRQILGQGPELLVQFQDESVVDDSQLPKDRFSAERLKGVDSTLKIQPAELGDSAMYLCASSPLGGGISPGVTYNEQFFGPGTRLTVL.

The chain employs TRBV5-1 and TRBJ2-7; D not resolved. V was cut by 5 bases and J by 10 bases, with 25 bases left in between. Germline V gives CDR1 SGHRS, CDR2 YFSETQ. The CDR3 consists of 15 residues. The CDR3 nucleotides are TGCGCCAGCAGGGATACGGCGGAGAGCTCCTATGACCAGTACTTC. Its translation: CASRDTAESSYDQYF.

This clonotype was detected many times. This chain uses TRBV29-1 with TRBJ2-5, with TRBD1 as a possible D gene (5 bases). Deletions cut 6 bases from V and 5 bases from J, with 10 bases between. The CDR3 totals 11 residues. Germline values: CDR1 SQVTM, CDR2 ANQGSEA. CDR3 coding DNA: TGCAGCGTGGCCTCAGGGGAGACCCAGTACTTC. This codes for CSVASGETQYF.

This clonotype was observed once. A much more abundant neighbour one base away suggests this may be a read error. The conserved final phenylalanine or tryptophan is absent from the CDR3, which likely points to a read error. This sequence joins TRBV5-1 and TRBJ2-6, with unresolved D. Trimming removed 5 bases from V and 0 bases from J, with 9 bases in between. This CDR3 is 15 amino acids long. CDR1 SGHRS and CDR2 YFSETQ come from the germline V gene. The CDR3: CASRQFLSGANVLTS. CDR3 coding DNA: TGCGCCAGCAGGCAGTTTCTCTCTGGGGCCAACGTCCTGACTTCC.

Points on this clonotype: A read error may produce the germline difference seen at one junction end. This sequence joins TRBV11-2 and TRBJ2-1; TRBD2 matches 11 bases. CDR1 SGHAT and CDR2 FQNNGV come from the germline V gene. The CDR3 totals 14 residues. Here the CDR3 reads CASSGTSGYNERFF. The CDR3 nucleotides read TGCGCCAGCAGTGGGACTAGCGGTTACAATGAGCGGTTCTTC.

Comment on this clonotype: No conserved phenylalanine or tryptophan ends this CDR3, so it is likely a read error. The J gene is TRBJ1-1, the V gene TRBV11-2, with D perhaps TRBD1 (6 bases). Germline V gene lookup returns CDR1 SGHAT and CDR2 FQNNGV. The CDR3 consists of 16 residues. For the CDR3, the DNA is TGTGCTAGCAGCGCCACAACAGGGTACATTCGCACTGAGGCTTTCTCT. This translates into CASSATTGYIRTEAFS.

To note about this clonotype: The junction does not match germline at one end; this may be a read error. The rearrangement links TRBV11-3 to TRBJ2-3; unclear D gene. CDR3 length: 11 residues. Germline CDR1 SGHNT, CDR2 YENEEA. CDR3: CTSRYTDMQYF. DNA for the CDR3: TGTACCAGCAGGTACACAGATATGCAGTATTTT.

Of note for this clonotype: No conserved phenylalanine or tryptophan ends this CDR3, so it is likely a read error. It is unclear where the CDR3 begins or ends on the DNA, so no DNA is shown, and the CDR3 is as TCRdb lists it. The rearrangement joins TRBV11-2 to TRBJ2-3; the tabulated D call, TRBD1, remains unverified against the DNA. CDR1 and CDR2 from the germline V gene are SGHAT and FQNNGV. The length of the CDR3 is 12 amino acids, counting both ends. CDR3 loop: CASSPLGGTQYY.

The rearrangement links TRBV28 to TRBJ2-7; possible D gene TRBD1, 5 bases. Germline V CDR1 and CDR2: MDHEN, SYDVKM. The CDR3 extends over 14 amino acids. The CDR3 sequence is CVSSVTAASYEQYF. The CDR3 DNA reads TGTGTCAGTAGTGTGACAGCAGCCTCCTACGAGCAGTACTTC.

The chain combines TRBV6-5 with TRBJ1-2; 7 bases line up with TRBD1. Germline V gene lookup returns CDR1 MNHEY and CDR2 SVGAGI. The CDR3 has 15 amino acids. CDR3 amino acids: CVSTQKLTGTGGYTF. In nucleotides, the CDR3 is TGTGTCAGTACCCAGAAGTTGACAGGGACTGGTGGCTACACCTTC.

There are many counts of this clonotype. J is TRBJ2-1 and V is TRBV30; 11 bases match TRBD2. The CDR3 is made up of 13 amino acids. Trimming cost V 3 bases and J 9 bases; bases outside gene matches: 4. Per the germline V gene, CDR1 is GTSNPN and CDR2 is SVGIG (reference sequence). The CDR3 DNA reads TGTGCCTGGAGCAAGCTAGCGGGAGGTGAGCAGTTCTTC. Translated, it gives CAWSKLAGGEQFF.

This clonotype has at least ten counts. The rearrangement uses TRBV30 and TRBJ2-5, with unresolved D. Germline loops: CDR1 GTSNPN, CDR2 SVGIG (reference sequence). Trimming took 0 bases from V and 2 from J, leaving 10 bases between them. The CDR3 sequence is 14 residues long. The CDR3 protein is CAWSVLRAQETQYF. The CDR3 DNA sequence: TGTGCCTGGAGTGTACTCCGCGCTCAAGAGACCCAGTACTTC.

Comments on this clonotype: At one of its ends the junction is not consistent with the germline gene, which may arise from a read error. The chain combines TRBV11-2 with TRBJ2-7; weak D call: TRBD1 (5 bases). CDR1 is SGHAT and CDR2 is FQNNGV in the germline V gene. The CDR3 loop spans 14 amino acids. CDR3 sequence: CASSSKRRVLEQYF. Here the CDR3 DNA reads TGTGCCAGTAGCTCCAAGCGCAGGGTTCTCGAACAGTACTTC. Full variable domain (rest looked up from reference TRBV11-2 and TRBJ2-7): EAGVAQSPRYKIIEKRQSVAFWCNPISGHATLYWYQQILGQGPKLLIQFQNNGVVDDSQLPKDRFSAERLKGVDSTLKIQPAKLEDSAVYLCASSSKRRVLEQYFGPGTRLTVT.

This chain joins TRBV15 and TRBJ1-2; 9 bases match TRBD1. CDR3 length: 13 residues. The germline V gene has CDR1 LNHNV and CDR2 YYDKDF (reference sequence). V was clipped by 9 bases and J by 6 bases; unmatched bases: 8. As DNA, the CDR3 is TGTGCCACGAGATACAGGGGGCGGGATGGCTACACCTTC. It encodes CATRYRGRDGYTF.

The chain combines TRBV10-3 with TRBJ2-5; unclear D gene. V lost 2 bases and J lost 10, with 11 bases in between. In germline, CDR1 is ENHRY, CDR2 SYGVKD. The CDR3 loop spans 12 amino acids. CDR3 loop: CAISETFGYQYF. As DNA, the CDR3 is TGTGCCATCAGTGAGACGTTTGGCTACCAGTACTTC.

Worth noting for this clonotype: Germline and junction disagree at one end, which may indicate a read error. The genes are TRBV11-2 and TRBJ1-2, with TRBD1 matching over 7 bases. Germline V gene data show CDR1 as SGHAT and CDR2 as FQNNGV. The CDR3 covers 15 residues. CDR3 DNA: TGTACCAGCGGCCCCTCACAGGGGAACGGCGATGGCTACACCTTC. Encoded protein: CTSGPSQGNGDGYTF.

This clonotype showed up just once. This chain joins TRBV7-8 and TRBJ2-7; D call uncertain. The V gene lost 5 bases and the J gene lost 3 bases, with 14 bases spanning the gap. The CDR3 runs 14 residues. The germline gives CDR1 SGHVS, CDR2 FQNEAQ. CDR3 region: CASSVRSSVYEQYF. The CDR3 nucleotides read TGTGCCAGCAGCGTTAGGAGCTCCGTCTACGAGCAGTACTTC.

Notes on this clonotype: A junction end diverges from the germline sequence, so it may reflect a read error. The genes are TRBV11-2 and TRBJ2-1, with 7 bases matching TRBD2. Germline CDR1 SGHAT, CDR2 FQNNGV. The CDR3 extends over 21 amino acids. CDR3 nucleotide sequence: TGTACCAGCAGCTTAGGATGGGCTAGCGGAAGGAGGATCAAAACCTACAATGAGCAGTTCTTC. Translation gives CTSSLGWASGRRIKTYNEQFF.